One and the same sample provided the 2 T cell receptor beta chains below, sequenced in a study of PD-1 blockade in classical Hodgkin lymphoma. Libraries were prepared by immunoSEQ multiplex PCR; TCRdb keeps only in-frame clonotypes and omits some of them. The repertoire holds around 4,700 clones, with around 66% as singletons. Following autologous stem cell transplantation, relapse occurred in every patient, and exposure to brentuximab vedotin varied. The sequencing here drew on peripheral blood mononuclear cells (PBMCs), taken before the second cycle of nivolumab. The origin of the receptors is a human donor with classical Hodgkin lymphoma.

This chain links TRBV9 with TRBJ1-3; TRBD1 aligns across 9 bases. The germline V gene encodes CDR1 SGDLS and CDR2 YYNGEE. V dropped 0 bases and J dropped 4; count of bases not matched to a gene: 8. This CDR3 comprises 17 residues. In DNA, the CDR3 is TGTGCCAGCAGCGTAGGGGGACAGGGACCGCCCGGAAACACCATATATTTT. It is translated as CASSVGGQGPPGNTIYF.

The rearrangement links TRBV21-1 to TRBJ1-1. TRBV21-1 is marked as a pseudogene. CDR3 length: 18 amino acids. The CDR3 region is CASSKERRTLPGNTEAFF. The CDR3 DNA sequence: TGTGCCAGCAGCAAAGAACGGCGCACCCTTCCTGGGAACACTGAAGCTTTCTTT.